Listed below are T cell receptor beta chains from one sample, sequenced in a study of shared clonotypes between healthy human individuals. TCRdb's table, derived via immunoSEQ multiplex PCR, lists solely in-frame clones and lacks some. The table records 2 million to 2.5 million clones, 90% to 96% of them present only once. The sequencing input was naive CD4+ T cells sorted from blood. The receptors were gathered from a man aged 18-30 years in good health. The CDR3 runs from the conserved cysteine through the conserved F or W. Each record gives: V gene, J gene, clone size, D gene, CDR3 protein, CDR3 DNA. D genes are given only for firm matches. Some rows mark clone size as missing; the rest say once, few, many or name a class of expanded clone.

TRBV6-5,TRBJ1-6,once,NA,CASSYGLGNSPLHF,TGTGCCAGCAGTTATGGGTTGGGGAATTCACCCCTCCACTTT
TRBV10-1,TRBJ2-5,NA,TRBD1,CASSEGVKGQGLETQYF,TGCGCCAGCAGTGAGGGTGTCAAGGGACAGGGGCTCGAGACCCAGTACTTC
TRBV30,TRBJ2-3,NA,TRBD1,CAWGRDRGLLYTDTQYF,TGTGCCTGGGGCCGGGACAGGGGCCTACTCTACACAGATACGCAGTATTTT
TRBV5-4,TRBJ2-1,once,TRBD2,CASSSGGTSGSEQFF,TGTGCCAGCAGCTCTGGCGGGACTAGCGGGAGTGAGCAGTTCTTC
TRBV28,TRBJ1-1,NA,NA,CASSSGQLKAFF,TGTGCCAGCAGTTCAGGACAGTTAAAAGCTTTCTTT
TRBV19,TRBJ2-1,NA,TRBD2,CASSSSGSVLAVTTAYNEQFF,TGTGCCAGTAGTAGCTCTGGTTCCGTACTAGCGGTAACCACAGCCTACAATGAGCAGTTCTTC
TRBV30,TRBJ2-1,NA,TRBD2,CASTVSGGNEQFF,TGTGCCTCGACGGTAAGCGGGGGAAATGAGCAGTTCTTC
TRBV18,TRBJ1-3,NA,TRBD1,CASSPLDRGKDTIYF,TGTGCCAGCTCACCCCTGGACAGGGGTAAAGACACCATATATTTT
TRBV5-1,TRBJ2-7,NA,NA,CASSESYEQYF,TGCGCCAGCAGCGAAAGCTACGAGCAGTACTTC
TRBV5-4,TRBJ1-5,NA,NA,CASSVPNQPQHF,TGTGCCAGCAGCGTGCCGAATCAGCCCCAGCATTTT